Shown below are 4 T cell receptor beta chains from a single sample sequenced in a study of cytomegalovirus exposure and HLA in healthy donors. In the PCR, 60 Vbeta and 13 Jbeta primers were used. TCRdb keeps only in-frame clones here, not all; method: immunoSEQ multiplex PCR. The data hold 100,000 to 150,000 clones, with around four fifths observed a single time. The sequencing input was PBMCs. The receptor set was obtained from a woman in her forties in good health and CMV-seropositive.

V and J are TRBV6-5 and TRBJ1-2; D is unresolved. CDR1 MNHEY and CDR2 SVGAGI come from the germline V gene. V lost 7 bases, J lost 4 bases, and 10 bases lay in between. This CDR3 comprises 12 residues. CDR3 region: CASTPDFYGYTF. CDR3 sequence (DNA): TGTGCCAGCACCCCAGACTTCTATGGCTACACCTTC.

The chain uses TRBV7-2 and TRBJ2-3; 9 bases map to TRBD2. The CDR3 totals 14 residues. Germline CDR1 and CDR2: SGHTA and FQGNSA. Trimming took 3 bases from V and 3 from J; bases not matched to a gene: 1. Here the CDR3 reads CASSFGLATDTQYF. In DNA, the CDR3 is TGTGCCAGCAGCTTTGGACTAGCGACAGATACGCAGTATTTT.

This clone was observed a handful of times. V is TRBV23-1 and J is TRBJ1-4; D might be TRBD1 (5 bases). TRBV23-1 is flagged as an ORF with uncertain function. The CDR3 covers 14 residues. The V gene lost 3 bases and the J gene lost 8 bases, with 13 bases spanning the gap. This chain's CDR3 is CASSHPLTEEKLFF. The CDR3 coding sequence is TGCGCCAGCAGTCACCCATTGACAGAAGAAAAACTGTTTTTT.

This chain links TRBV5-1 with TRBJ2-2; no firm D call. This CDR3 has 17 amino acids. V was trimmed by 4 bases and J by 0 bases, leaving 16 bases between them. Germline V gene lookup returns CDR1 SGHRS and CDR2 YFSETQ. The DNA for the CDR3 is TGCGCCAGCAGCCCAATAATGGGCAGTGCGAACACCGGGGAGCTGTTTTTT. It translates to CASSPIMGSANTGELFF. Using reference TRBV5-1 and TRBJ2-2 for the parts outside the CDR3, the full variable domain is KAGVTQTPRYLIKTRGQQVTLSCSPISGHRSVSWYQQTPGQGLQFLFEYFSETQRNKGNFPGRFSGRQFSNSRSEMNVSTLELGDSALYLCASSPIMGSANTGELFFGEGSRLTVL.